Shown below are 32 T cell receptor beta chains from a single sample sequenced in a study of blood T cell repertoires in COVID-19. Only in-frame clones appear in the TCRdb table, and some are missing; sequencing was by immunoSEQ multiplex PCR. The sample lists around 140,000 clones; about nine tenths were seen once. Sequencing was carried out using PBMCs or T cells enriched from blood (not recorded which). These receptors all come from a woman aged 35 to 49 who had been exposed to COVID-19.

CDR3 sequence (DNA): TGCAGCGGCCGGTTTGCGGGAAACACCATATATTTT. Amino acid sequence: CSGRFAGNTIYF. The chain joins TRBV29-1 to TRBJ1-3, with no clear D. V was trimmed by 7 bases and J by 4 bases, leaving 11 bases between them. CDR3 length: 12 amino acids. Germline CDR1 SQVTM, CDR2 ANQGSEA.

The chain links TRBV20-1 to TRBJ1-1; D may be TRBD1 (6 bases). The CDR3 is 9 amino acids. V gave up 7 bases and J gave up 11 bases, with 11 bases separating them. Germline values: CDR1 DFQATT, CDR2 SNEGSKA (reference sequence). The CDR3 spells CSGGQSAFF. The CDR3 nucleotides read TGCAGTGGGGGGCAGAGCGCTTTCTTT.

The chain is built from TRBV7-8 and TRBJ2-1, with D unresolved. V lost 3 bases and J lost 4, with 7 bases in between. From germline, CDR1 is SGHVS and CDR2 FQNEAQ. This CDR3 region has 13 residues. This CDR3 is CASSLSEYNEQFF. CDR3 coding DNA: TGTGCCAGCAGCTTGTCCGAGTACAATGAGCAGTTCTTC.

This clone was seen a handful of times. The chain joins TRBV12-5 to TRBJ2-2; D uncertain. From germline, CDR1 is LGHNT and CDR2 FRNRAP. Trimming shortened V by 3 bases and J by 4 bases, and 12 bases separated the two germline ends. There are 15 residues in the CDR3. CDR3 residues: CASGLDMIGTGELFF. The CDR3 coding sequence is TGTGCTAGTGGTTTAGACATGATAGGCACCGGGGAGCTGTTTTTT.

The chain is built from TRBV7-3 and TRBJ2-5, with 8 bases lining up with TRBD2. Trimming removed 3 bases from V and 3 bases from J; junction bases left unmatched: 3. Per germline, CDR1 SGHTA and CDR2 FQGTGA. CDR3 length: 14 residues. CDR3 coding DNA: TGTGCCAGCAGCTTCAGCGGGGGCGAAGAGACCCAGTACTTC. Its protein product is CASSFSGGEETQYF.

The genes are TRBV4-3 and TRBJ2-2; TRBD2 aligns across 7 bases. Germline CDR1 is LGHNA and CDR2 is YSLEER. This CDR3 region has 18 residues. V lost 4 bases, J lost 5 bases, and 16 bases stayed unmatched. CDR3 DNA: TGCGCCAGCAGCCGGGTGGGTAGCGGGTCTCGGGAAACCGGGGAGCTGTTTTTT. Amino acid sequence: CASSRVGSGSRETGELFF.

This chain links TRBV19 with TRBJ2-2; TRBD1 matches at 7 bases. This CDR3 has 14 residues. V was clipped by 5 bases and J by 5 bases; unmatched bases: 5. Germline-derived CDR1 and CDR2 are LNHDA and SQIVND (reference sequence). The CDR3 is CASSPTGRTGELFF. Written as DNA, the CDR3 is TGTGCCAGTAGTCCGACAGGGAGAACCGGGGAGCTGTTTTTT.

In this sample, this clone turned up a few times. The CDR3 here is CASSPDGVGYTF. The CDR3 DNA reads as TGTGCCAGCAGCCCCGACGGGGTTGGCTACACCTTC. The rearrangement joins TRBV2 to TRBJ1-2, with D unresolved. Trimming pared 6 bases from V and 7 bases from J, leaving 12 bases between. Germline CDR1 and CDR2: SNHLY and FYNNEI. The CDR3 has 12 amino acids.

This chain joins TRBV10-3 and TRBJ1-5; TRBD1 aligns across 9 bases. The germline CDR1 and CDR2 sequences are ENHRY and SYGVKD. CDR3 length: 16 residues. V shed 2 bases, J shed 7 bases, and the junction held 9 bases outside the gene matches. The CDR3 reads CAISEPGVGQGQPQHF. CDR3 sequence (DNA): TGTGCCATCAGTGAGCCAGGGGTGGGACAGGGCCAGCCCCAGCATTTT.

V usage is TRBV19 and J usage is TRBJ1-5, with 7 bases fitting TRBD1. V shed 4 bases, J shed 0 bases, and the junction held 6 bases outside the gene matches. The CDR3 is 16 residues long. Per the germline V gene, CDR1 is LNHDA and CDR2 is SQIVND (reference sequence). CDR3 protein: CASSTKQGYSNQPQHF. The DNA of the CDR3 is TGTGCCAGTAGTACAAAACAGGGGTATAGCAATCAGCCCCAGCATTTT.

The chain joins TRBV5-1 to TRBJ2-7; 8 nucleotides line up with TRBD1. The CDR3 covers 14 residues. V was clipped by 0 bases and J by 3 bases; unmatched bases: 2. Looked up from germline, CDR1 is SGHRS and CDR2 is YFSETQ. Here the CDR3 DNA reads TGCGCCAGCAGCTTGGAGGACAGGGACTACGAGCAGTACTTC. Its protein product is CASSLEDRDYEQYF.

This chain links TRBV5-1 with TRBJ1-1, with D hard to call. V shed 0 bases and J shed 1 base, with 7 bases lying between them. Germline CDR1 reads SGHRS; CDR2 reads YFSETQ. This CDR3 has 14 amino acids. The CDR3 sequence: CASSLALSNTEAFF. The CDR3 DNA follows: TGCGCCAGCAGCTTGGCGTTATCGAACACTGAAGCTTTCTTT.

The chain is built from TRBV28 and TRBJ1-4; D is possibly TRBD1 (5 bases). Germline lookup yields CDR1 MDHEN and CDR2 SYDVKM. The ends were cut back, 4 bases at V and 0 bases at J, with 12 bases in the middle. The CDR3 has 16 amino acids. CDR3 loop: CASSSQTAATNEKLFF. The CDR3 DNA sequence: TGTGCCAGCAGTTCCCAGACAGCCGCAACTAATGAAAAACTGTTTTTT.

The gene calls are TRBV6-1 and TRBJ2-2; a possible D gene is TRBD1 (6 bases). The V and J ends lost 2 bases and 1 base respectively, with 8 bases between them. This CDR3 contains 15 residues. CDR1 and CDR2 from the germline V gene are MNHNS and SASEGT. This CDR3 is CASSELGQNTGELFF. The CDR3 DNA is TGTGCCAGCAGTGAACTGGGACAGAACACCGGGGAGCTGTTTTTT.

The DNA of the CDR3 is TGTGCCAGCAGCGCGACTAGCGGGGGTGAGACCCAGTACTTC. Its translation: CASSATSGGETQYF. The J gene is TRBJ2-5, the V gene TRBV6-5, with TRBD2 matching over 12 bases. Germline trimming cut 6 bases from V and 5 bases from J; bases unmatched to any gene: 4. The CDR3 has 14 residues. Germline CDR1 and CDR2: MNHEY and SVGAGI.

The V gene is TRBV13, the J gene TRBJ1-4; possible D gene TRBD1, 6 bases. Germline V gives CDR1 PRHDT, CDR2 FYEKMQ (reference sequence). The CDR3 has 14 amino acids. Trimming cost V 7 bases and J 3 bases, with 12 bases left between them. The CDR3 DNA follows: TGTGCCAGCACTACAGGGTTGGCTAATGAAAAACTGTTTTTT. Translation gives CASTTGLANEKLFF.

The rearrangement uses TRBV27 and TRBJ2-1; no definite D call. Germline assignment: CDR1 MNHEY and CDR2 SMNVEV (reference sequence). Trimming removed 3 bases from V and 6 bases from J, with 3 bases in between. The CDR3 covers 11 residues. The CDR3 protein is CASSFSNEQFF. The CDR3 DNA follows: TGTGCCAGCAGTTTTAGCAATGAGCAGTTCTTC.

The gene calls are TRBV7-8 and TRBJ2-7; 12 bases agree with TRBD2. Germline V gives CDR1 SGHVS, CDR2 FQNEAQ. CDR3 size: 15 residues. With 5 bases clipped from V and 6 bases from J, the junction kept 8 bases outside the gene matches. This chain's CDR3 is CASSPRLAGEGEQYF. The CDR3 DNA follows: TGTGCCAGCAGCCCTCGACTAGCGGGAGAAGGCGAGCAGTACTTC.

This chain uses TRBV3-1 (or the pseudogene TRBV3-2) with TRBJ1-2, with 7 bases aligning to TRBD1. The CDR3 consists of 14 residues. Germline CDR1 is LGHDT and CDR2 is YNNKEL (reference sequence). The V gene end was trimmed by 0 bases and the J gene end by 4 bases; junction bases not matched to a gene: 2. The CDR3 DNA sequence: TGTGCCAGCAGCCAAGATAGACAGGGCTATGGCTACACCTTC. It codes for CASSQDRQGYGYTF.

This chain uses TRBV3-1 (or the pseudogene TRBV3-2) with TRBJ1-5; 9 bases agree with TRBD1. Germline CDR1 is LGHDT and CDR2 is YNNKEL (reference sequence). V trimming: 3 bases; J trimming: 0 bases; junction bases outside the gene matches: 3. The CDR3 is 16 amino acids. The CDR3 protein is CASSQTGGYSNQPQHF. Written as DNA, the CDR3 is TGTGCCAGCAGCCAGACAGGGGGTTATAGCAATCAGCCCCAGCATTTT.

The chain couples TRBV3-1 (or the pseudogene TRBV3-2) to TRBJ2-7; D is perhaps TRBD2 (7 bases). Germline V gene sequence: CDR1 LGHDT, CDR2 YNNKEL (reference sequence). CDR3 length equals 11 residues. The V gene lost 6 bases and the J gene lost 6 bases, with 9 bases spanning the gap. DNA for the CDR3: TGTGCCAGCAGGGGAGGGGGCGAGCAGTACTTC. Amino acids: CASRGGGEQYF.

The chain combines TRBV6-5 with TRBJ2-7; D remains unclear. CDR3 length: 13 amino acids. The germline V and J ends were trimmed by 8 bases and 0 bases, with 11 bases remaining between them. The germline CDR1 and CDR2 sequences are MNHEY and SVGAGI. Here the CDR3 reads CASSGANSYEQYF. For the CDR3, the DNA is TGTGCCAGCTCCGGAGCTAACTCCTACGAGCAGTACTTC.

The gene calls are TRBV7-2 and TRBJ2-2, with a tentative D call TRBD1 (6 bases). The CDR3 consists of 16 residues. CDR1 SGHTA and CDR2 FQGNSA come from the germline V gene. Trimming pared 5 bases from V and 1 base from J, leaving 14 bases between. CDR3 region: CASSVPGRGNTGELFF. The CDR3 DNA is TGTGCCAGCAGCGTACCGGGCAGGGGGAACACCGGGGAGCTGTTTTTT.

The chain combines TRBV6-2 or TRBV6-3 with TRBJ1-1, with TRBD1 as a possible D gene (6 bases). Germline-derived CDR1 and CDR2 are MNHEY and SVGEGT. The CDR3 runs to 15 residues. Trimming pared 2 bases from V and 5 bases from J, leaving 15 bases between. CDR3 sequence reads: CASSYVGAPRTEAFF. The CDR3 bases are TGTGCCAGCAGTTACGTGGGGGCGCCTCGGACTGAAGCTTTCTTT.

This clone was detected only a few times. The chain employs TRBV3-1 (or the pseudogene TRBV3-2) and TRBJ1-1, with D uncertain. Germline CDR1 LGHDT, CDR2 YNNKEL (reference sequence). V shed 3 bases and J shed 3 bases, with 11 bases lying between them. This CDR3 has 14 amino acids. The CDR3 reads CASSQAVYYTEAFF. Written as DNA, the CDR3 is TGTGCCAGCAGCCAGGCAGTTTATTACACTGAAGCTTTCTTT.

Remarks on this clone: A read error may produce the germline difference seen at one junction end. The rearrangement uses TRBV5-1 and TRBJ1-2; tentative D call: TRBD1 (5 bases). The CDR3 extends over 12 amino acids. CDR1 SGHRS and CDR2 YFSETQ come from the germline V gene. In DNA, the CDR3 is TGCGCCAGCGGCTTAGACAGAGATGGCTACACCTTC. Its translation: CASGLDRDGYTF. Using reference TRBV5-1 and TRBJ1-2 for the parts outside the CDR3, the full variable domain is KAGVTQTPRYLIKTRGQQVTLSCSPISGHRSVSWYQQTPGQGLQFLFEYFSETQRNKGNFPGRFSGRQFSNSRSEMNVSTLELGDSALYLCASGLDRDGYTFGSGTRLTVV.

CDR3 sequence reads: CASSIGQEETQYF. CDR3 nucleotides: TGTGCCAGTAGTATTGGGCAGGAAGAGACCCAGTACTTC. V usage is TRBV19 and J usage is TRBJ2-5; D remains ambiguous. The CDR3 has 13 amino acids. Germline V gene lookup returns CDR1 LNHDA and CDR2 SQIVND (reference sequence). Trimming stripped 3 bases from V and 3 bases from J, with 8 bases between.

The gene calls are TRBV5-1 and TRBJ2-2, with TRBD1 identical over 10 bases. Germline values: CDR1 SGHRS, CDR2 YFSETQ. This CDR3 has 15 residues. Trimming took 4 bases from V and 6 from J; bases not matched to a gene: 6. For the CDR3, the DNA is TGCGCCAGCAGCGGATCCGGGACAGGGGCCGGGGAGCTGTTTTTT. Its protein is CASSGSGTGAGELFF. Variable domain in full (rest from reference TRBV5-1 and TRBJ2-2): KAGVTQTPRYLIKTRGQQVTLSCSPISGHRSVSWYQQTPGQGLQFLFEYFSETQRNKGNFPGRFSGRQFSNSRSEMNVSTLELGDSALYLCASSGSGTGAGELFFGEGSRLTVL.

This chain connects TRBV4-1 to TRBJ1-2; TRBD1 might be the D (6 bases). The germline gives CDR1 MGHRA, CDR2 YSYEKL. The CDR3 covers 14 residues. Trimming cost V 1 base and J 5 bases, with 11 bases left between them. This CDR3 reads CASSQGAGEYGYTF. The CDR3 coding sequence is TGCGCCAGCAGCCAAGGGGCAGGGGAGTATGGCTACACCTTC.

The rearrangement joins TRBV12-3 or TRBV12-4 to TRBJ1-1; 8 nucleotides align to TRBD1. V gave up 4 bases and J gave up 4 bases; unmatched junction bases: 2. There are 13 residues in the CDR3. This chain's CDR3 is CASSSGQATEAFF. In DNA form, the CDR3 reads TGTGCCAGCAGTTCGGGACAGGCCACTGAAGCTTTCTTT.

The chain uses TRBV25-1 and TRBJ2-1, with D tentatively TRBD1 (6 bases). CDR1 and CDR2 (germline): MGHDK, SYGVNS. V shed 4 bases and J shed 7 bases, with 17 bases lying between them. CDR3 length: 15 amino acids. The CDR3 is CASSALGGEYNEQFF. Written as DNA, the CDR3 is TGTGCCAGCAGTGCATTAGGGGGAGAGTATAATGAGCAGTTCTTC. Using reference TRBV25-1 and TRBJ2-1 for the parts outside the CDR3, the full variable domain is EADIYQTPRYLVIGTGKKITLECSQTMGHDKMYWYQQDPGMELHLIHYSYGVNSTEKGDLSSESTVSRIRTEHFPLTLESARPSHTSQYLCASSALGGEYNEQFFGPGTRLTVL.

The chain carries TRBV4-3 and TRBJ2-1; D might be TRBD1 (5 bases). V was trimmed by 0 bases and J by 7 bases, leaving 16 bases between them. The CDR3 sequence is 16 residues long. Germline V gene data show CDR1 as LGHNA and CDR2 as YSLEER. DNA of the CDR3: TGCGCCAGCAGCCAAGAATGGGCCAGGGTAGGAAATGAGCAGTTCTTC. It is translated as CASSQEWARVGNEQFF.